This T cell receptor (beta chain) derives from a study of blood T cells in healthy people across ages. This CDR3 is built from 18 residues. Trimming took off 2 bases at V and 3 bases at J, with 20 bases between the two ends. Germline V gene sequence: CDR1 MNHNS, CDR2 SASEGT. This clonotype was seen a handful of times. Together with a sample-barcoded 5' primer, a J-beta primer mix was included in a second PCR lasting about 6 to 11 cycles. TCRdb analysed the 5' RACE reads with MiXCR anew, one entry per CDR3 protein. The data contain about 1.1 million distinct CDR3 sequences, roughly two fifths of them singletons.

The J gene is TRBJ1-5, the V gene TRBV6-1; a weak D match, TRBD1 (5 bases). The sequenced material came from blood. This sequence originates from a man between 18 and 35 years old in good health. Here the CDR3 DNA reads TGTGCCAGCAGTGAAAAAAATTGGGTAGGGGCTATCAATCAGCCCCAGCATTTT. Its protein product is CASSEKNWVGAINQPQHF.